This T cell receptor (beta chain) was sequenced in a study of T cell repertoires in cytomegalovirus infection. Study details: HLA-B-restricted CMV epitopes that are well studied, plus recently identified HLA-C-restricted ones, were used by the study. TCR beta signatures that were public indicated CMV infection and matching HLA type. Findings and caveats of the study: Clonotype analysis showed dominance of the ex vivo response by HLA-C-restricted CMV-specific TCR beta clonotypes.

TCRdb processed the reads anew with MiXCR; each CDR3 protein has one entry. The profile shows roughly 90,000 distinct CDR3 sequences, roughly 29% of them singletons. Germline V CDR1 and CDR2: MNHEY, SVGAGI. Trimming stripped 2 bases from V and 0 bases from J, with 7 bases between. The CDR3 has 15 residues. Of note for this clonotype: Its antigen is unidentified.

The TCR comes from a human donor in good health (CMV status not recorded). Some clones in this sample may be carry-over from other donors' samples. The V call is TRBV6-5, the J call TRBJ1-4, with D uncertain. The sample here was CD8+ T cells from cultured PBMCs, taken from culture after CMV antigen stimulation. CDR3 in amino acids: CASSYTPATNEKLFF. In DNA, the CDR3 is TGTGCCAGCAGTTACACCCCAGCAACTAATGAAAAACTGTTTTTT.